Shown below are 29 T cell receptor beta chains from a single sample sequenced in a study of T-cell reconstitution after alpha-beta-depleted transplantation in children. It was with unique molecular identifiers that the TCRbeta library was prepared. TCRdb ran MiXCR on the PCR reads and lists one entry per CDR3 protein. The sample records 500,000 to 750,000 distinct CDR3 sequences, roughly 27% being singletons. Here the sequenced sample was PBMCs, taken before TCRalphabeta/CD19-depleted stem cell transplant. The receptors come from a boy under two years old with Wiskott-Aldrich syndrome, due to receive a stem cell transplant.

The chain combines TRBV4-1 with TRBJ1-2; D is undetermined. The V and J ends lost 1 base and 3 bases respectively, with 3 bases between them. CDR1 is MGHRA, CDR2 YSYEKL, per germline. CDR3 length equals 12 residues. The CDR3 DNA follows: TGCGCCAGCAGCCAAGCCCACTATGGCTACACCTTC. Protein product: CASSQAHYGYTF.

The chain uses TRBV28 and TRBJ2-4, with no clear D. Germline CDR1 and CDR2: MDHEN and SYDVKM. CDR3 length: 10 amino acids. V was trimmed by 10 bases and J by 6 bases, leaving 7 bases between them. CDR3 in DNA: TGTGCCAACCAGATAAACATTCAGTACTTC. Translation: CANQINIQYF.

This clonotype was counted between two and nine times. V is TRBV10-3 and J is TRBJ2-7, with 7 bases matching TRBD2. Germline CDR1 and CDR2: ENHRY and SYGVKD. This CDR3 contains 11 residues. J lost 5 bases, V lost 7 bases, and 2 bases had no gene match. The CDR3 bases are TGTGCCATCAAGCGGGACCACGAGCAGTACTTC. It yields the protein CAIKRDHEQYF.

This clonotype has more than one count but fewer than ten. CDR3 sequence: CASSLSTGNEQFF. CDR3 nucleotides: TGCGCCAGCAGCTTGTCCACAGGCAATGAGCAGTTCTTC. V usage is TRBV5-1 and J usage is TRBJ2-1; possibly TRBD1 for D (5 bases). The CDR3 contains 13 residues. Germline V gene lookup returns CDR1 SGHRS and CDR2 YFSETQ. Trimming left V 1 base short and J 6 bases short, with 8 bases between.

This chain connects TRBV12-3 or TRBV12-4 to TRBJ2-7, with 9 nucleotides matching TRBD1. The V segment lost 3 bases and the J segment 6 bases; nucleotides outside the gene matches: 15. The CDR3 runs to 17 residues. CDR3 sequence: CASSLLAGTGPPGEQYF. The CDR3 DNA sequence: TGTGCCAGCAGTTTGCTTGCTGGGACAGGGCCCCCCGGCGAGCAGTACTTC.

The table lists this clonotype with a few counts. The chain joins TRBV7-2 to TRBJ2-1, with D hard to call. V was clipped by 5 bases and J by 9 bases, with 8 bases between them. Looked up from germline, CDR1 is SGHTA and CDR2 is FQGNSA. CDR3 length: 11 amino acids. The CDR3 DNA sequence: TGTGCCAGCAGCCCCGCCTTTGAGCAGTTCTTC. Protein: CASSPAFEQFF.

This clonotype showed up just a few times. The rearrangement joins TRBV12-3 or TRBV12-4 to TRBJ2-2; 7 nucleotides line up with TRBD2. The CDR3 spans 16 residues. Germline trimming cut 2 bases from V and 0 bases from J; bases unmatched to any gene: 3. CDR3 loop: CASSLFAGANTGELFF. CDR3 nucleotide sequence: TGTGCCAGCAGTTTATTTGCGGGGGCGAACACCGGGGAGCTGTTTTTT.

The rearrangement joins TRBV11-2 to TRBJ2-5; maybe TRBD1 (5 bases). This CDR3 comprises 13 residues. V lost 5 bases and J 5 bases, leaving 12 bases between the germline ends. Germline CDR1 SGHAT, CDR2 FQNNGV. This CDR3 is CASSLRTYETQYF. CDR3 nucleotides: TGTGCCAGCAGCCTAAGGACATATGAGACCCAGTACTTC.

In its sample, this clonotype was seen a few times. The chain uses TRBV20-1 and TRBJ2-3; 7 nucleotides line up with TRBD1. Per the germline V gene, CDR1 is DFQATT and CDR2 is SNEGSKA (reference sequence). This CDR3 is 14 amino acids long. The V and J ends lost 7 bases and 4 bases, in that order; junction bases with no gene match: 11. CDR3 bases: TGCAGTGGAAGATCGGGGACAGAGGCAGATACGCAGTATTTT. This translates into CSGRSGTEADTQYF.

This clonotype was seen a single time. The chain joins TRBV28 to TRBJ1-6; no clear D gene. V lost 2 bases and J lost 8, with 7 bases in between. This CDR3 contains 13 residues. The germline gives CDR1 MDHEN, CDR2 SYDVKM. CDR3 DNA sequence: TGTGCCAGCAGTTTACTGACCCATTCACCCCTCCACTTT. This gives the protein CASSLLTHSPLHF.

Only a few counts were recorded for this clonotype. The rearrangement joins TRBV29-1 to TRBJ2-4, with D perhaps matching TRBD1 (6 bases). V was shortened by 6 bases and J by 2 bases, with 11 bases between the two germline ends. The length of the CDR3 is 13 residues. CDR1 and CDR2 (germline): SQVTM, ANQGSEA. CDR3 in DNA: TGCAGCGTCACTCAGGGGTCCAAAAACATTCAGTACTTC. Amino acid sequence: CSVTQGSKNIQYF.

V gene TRBV20-1 combines with J gene TRBJ2-7; D is uncertain. Germline assignment: CDR1 DFQATT and CDR2 SNEGSKA (reference sequence). This CDR3 is 15 amino acids long. The V gene lost 0 bases and the J gene lost 3 bases, with 15 bases spanning the gap. The DNA for the CDR3 is TGCAGTGCTAGAGATCCAAGCGTGGAGTTCTACGAGCAGTACTTC. Amino acid sequence: CSARDPSVEFYEQYF.

The chain uses TRBV5-1 and TRBJ2-6; 10 bases align to TRBD1. The V gene's germline CDR1 is SGHRS and CDR2 YFSETQ. This CDR3 region has 18 residues. Unmatched junction bases numbered 9, after V lost 5 bases and J lost 1 base. The chain's CDR3 is CASRAADRGPSGANVLTF. The CDR3 coding sequence is TGCGCCAGCAGGGCAGCCGACAGGGGGCCTTCTGGGGCCAACGTCCTGACTTTC.

V gene TRBV6-4 combines with J gene TRBJ1-1; the D is unclear. The CDR3 covers 12 residues. Per germline, CDR1 MRHNA and CDR2 SNTAGT. V was shortened by 10 bases and J by 1 base, with 10 bases between the two germline ends. CDR3 nucleotides: TGTGCCATGGGCGGCGCGAACACTGAAGCTTTCTTT. As protein: CAMGGANTEAFF.

This clonotype was seen more than once but under ten times. The genes are TRBV12-3 or TRBV12-4 and TRBJ1-1; no firm D call. CDR3 length: 13 residues. Between the trimmed V and J ends, which lost 3 bases and 1 base, there was a span of 6 bases. CDR3 nucleotide sequence: TGTGCCAGCAGTTTTGCCAGGAACACTGAAGCTTTCTTT. Protein sequence: CASSFARNTEAFF.

This clonotype was counted only a few times. J is TRBJ2-7 and V is TRBV12-3 or TRBV12-4; 7 nucleotides agree with TRBD1. This CDR3 comprises 13 residues. V lost 6 bases, J lost 2 bases, and 4 bases stayed unmatched. CDR3 DNA: TGTGCCAGCAGCAAGGGACAGACCTACGAGCAGTACTTC. Its protein is CASSKGQTYEQYF.

The rearrangement links TRBV5-1 to TRBJ2-3; 7 nucleotides line up with TRBD2. With V trimmed by 2 bases and J by 5 bases, 8 bases remained unmatched. Germline CDR1 SGHRS, CDR2 YFSETQ. This CDR3 region has 15 residues. The CDR3 DNA sequence: TGCGCCAGCAGCTTCTGGGGGAGGGCCGTAGATACGCAGTATTTT. The encoded protein is CASSFWGRAVDTQYF.

The rearrangement joins TRBV5-1 to TRBJ2-5; no reliable D call. This CDR3 spans 14 amino acids. Germline V lookup: CDR1 SGHRS, CDR2 YFSETQ. V lost 3 bases, J lost 0 bases, and 9 bases lay in between. CDR3 nucleotides: TGCGCCAGCAGCTCCGACTGGAACCAAGAGACCCAGTACTTC. Amino acids: CASSSDWNQETQYF.

This clonotype was observed a few times. This chain joins TRBV5-1 and TRBJ2-7; D may be TRBD2 (6 bases). Germline V CDR1 and CDR2: SGHRS, YFSETQ. The ends were cut back, 4 bases at V and 4 bases at J, with 12 bases in the middle. CDR3 length: 13 residues. The CDR3 spells CASSRTTCYEQYF. CDR3 DNA sequence: TGCGCCAGCAGCCGGACTACCTGTTACGAGCAGTACTTC. The full variable domain, in which reference TRBV5-1 and TRBJ2-7 provide the parts outside the CDR3, is KAGVTQTPRYLIKTRGQQVTLSCSPISGHRSVSWYQQTPGQGLQFLFEYFSETQRNKGNFPGRFSGRQFSNSRSEMNVSTLELGDSALYLCASSRTTCYEQYFGPGTRLTVT.

This clonotype showed up just once. The CDR3 coding sequence is TGTGCCAGCAGTTACCCTAGTCAGGGCCAGTACTTC. Its protein is CASSYPSQGQYF. This chain uses TRBV6-6 with TRBJ2-5, with D tentatively TRBD1 (5 bases). Per germline, CDR1 MNHNY and CDR2 SVGAGI (reference sequence). Trimming took off 2 bases at V and 10 bases at J, with 11 bases between the two ends. The CDR3 totals 12 residues.

V and J are TRBV4-1 and TRBJ2-5; 7 bases line up with TRBD2. CDR1 is MGHRA and CDR2 is YSYEKL in the germline V gene. The CDR3 has 15 amino acids. V was clipped by 0 bases and J by 5 bases; unmatched bases: 6. CDR3 region: CASSQERERDETQYF. The CDR3 DNA reads as TGCGCCAGCAGCCAAGAGCGGGAGAGGGATGAGACCCAGTACTTC.

This clonotype was observed a few times. The chain has TRBV20-1 and TRBJ2-6; D is unclear. Germline CDR1 is DFQATT and CDR2 is SNEGSKA (reference sequence). With 3 bases removed from V and 2 bases from J, the gap between germline ends came to 5 bases. The length of the CDR3 is 13 residues. This chain's CDR3 is CSARVAGANVLTF. The CDR3 DNA reads as TGCAGTGCTAGGGTGGCTGGGGCCAACGTCCTGACTTTC.

This clonotype has just a few counts. The V and J genes are TRBV5-5 and TRBJ2-1, with D unclear. Germline CDR1 reads SGHKS; CDR2 reads YYEKEE (reference sequence). Trimming removed 1 base at V and 6 bases at J, with 11 bases between. CDR3 size: 14 residues. CDR3 sequence reads: CASSLWAAGNEQFF. Here the CDR3 DNA reads TGTGCCAGCAGCTTGTGGGCAGCAGGCAATGAGCAGTTCTTC.

V usage is TRBV4-1 and J usage is TRBJ1-6; TRBD1 agrees at 9 bases. Per germline, CDR1 MGHRA and CDR2 YSYEKL. Unmatched junction bases numbered 16, after V lost 0 bases and J lost 10 bases. The CDR3 extends over 19 amino acids. The CDR3 loop is CASSQESGTGTIRGSPLHF. The CDR3 DNA is TGCGCCAGCAGCCAAGAAAGCGGGACAGGGACAATTCGGGGGTCACCCCTCCACTTT.

J is TRBJ2-1 and V is TRBV5-1, with 10 positions matching TRBD2. Germline V gene data show CDR1 as SGHRS and CDR2 as YFSETQ. The CDR3 totals 17 residues. The ends lost 1 base at V and 3 bases at J; junction bases unmatched: 7. The CDR3 sequence is CASSLLAGDKNYNEQFF. In DNA, the CDR3 is TGCGCCAGCAGCTTGCTAGCGGGAGATAAGAACTACAATGAGCAGTTCTTC.

The V gene is TRBV12-3 or TRBV12-4, the J gene TRBJ2-2; D unclear. The CDR3 is made up of 13 amino acids. Trimming left V 4 bases short and J 3 bases short, with 6 bases between. The CDR3 sequence is CASSSWDTGELFF. The CDR3 DNA reads as TGTGCCAGCAGTTCCTGGGACACCGGGGAGCTGTTTTTT.

This clonotype occurred once. The chain joins TRBV3-1 to TRBJ2-1; 11 positions match TRBD2. The V gene end was trimmed by 1 base and the J gene end by 4 bases; junction bases not matched to a gene: 6. Germline CDR1 reads LGHDT; CDR2 reads YNNKEL (reference sequence). CDR3 size: 17 residues. This CDR3 reads CASSQGGGTSGYNEQFF. The CDR3 DNA is TGTGCCAGCAGCCAAGGGGGGGGGACTAGCGGATACAATGAGCAGTTCTTC.

There are a few counts of this clonotype. This rearrangement joins TRBV5-1 to TRBJ1-6, with 7 bases fitting TRBD1. The J segment lost 7 bases and the V segment lost 4 bases, leaving 11 bases of the junction unmatched. The CDR3 has 16 residues. Germline loops: CDR1 SGHRS, CDR2 YFSETQ. The CDR3 DNA is TGCGCCAGCAGCATACAGACAGGGCGTTCGAATTCACCCCTCCACTTT. It yields the protein CASSIQTGRSNSPLHF.

This clonotype appeared a few times. The chain combines TRBV27 with TRBJ2-5; tentative D call: TRBD2 (6 bases). This CDR3 has 15 residues. Germline assignment: CDR1 MNHEY and CDR2 SMNVEV (reference sequence). The V and J ends lost 6 bases and 1 base respectively, with 15 bases between them. CDR3 bases: TGTGCCAGCAGCCCACGGGGGTTTGGCCAAGAGACCCAGTACTTC. It encodes CASSPRGFGQETQYF.